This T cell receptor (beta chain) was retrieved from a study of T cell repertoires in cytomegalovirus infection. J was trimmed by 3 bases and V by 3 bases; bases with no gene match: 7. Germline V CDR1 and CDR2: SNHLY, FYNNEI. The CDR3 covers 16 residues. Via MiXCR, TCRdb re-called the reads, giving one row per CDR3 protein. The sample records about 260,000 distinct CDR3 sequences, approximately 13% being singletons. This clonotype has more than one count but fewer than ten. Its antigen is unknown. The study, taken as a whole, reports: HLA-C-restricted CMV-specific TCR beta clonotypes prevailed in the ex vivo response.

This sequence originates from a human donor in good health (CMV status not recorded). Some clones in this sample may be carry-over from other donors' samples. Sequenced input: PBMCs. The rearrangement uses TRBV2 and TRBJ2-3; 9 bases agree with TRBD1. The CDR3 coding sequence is TGTGCCAGCAGTGATCGAACCGGGACAGGGACAGATACGCAGTATTTT. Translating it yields CASSDRTGTGTDTQYF.